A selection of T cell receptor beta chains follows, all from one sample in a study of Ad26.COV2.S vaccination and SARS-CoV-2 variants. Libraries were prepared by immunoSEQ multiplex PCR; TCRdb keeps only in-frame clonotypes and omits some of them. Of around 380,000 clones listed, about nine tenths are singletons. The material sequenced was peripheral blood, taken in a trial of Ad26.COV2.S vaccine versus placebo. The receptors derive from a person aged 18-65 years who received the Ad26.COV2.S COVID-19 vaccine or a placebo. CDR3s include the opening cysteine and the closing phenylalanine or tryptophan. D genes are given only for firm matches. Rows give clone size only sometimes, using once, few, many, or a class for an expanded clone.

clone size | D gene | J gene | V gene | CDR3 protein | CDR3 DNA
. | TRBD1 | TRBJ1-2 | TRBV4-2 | CASSQGDRGSGYTF | TGTGCCAGCAGCCAAGGGGACAGGGGGTCGGGCTACACCTTC
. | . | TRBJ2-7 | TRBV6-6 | CASSYGTDASYEQYF | TGTGCCAGCAGTTACGGGACGGACGCCTCCTACGAGCAGTACTTC
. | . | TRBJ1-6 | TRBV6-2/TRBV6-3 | CASSERVLNSPLHF | TGTGCCAGCAGTGAGCGGGTTCTTAATTCACCCCTCCACTTT
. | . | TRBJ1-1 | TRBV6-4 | CAEGSGTEAFF | TGTGCAGAGGGAAGCGGCACTGAAGCTTTCTTT
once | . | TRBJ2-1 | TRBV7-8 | CASSLNRLNEQFF | TGTGCCAGCAGCTTAAACAGACTCAATGAGCAGTTCTTC
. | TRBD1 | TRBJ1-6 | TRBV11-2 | CASSQGGVRSPLHF | TGTGCCAGCAGCCAGGGGGGGGTGAGGTCACCCCTCCACTTT
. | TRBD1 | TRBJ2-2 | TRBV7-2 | CASSHARDRGTGELFF | TGTGCCAGCAGCCACGCCCGGGACAGGGGGACCGGGGAGCTGTTTTTT
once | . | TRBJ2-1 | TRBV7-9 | CASSSTRNIGVNEQFF | TGTGCCAGCAGCTCGACCCGAAACATCGGGGTTAATGAGCAGTTCTTC
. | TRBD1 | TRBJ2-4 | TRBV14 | CASSGDRGNIQYF | TGTGCCAGCAGCGGTGACAGGGGTAACATTCAGTACTTC
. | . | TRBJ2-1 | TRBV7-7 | CASSLTGASYNEQFF | TGTGCTAGCAGCTTAACGGGGGCCTCCTACAATGAGCAGTTCTTC
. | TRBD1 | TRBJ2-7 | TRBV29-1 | CSVPGTDLVSGQYF | TGCAGCGTGCCCGGGACAGACCTAGTTTCAGGGCAGTACTTC
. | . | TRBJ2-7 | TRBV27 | CASSSTTTGHEQYF | TGTGCCAGCAGTTCTACTACGACAGGCCACGAGCAGTACTTC
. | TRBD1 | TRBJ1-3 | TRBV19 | CASSPALQGANGNTIYF | TGTGCCAGTAGTCCAGCATTACAGGGGGCAAATGGAAACACCATATATTTT
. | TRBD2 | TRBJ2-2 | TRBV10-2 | CASRGIAGGLGTGELFF | TGCGCCAGCAGAGGGATCGCGGGGGGGCTGGGGACCGGGGAGCTGTTTTTT
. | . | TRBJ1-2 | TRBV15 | CATSRDPGQIYGYTF | TGTGCCACCAGCAGAGATCCAGGGCAGATCTATGGCTACACCTTC
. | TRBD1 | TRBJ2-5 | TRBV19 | CASSIDQDRGLEETQYF | TGTGCCAGTAGTATAGATCAAGACAGGGGGCTGGAAGAGACCCAGTACTTC
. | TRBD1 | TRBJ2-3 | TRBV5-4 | CASSLPRDRGTDTQYF | TGTGCCAGCAGCTTGCCCCGGGACAGGGGAACAGATACGCAGTATTTT
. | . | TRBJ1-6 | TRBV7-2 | CASSPRTILSSYNSPLHF | TGTGCCAGCAGCCCTCGGACAATTCTGAGCTCCTATAATTCACCCCTCCACTTT
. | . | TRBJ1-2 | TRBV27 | CASSDRDHNYGYTF | TGTGCCAGCAGTGACCGGGACCATAACTATGGCTACACCTTC
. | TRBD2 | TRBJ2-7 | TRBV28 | CASSPGGSGSYEQYF | TGTGCCAGCAGTCCGGGGGGGTCAGGCTCCTACGAGCAGTACTTC
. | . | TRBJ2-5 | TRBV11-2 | CASSYRQRETQYF | TGTGCCAGCAGCTATCGACAGAGGGAGACCCAGTACTTC
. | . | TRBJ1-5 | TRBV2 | CASSEMGTRQPQHF | TGTGCCAGCAGTGAAATGGGGACTAGGCAGCCCCAGCATTTT
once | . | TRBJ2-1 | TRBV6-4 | CASSDRAMDNEQFF | TGTGCCAGCAGTGACCGGGCGATGGACAATGAGCAGTTCTTC
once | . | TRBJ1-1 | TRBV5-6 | CASSLFYTEAFF | TGTGCCAGCAGCTTGTTTTATACTGAAGCTTTCTTT
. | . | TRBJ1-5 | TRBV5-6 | CARTGLGGQPQHF | TGTGCCAGGACGGGCCTGGGGGGTCAGCCCCAGCATTTT
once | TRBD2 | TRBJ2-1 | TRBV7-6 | CASSLEVAGLNEQFF | TGTGCCAGCAGCTTAGAGGTAGCGGGCTTAAATGAGCAGTTCTTC
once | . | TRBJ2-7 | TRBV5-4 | CASSLQRTPYEQYF | TGTGCCAGCAGCTTGCAGAGAACCCCCTACGAGCAGTACTTC
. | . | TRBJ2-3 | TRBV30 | CAWSEVLASTDTQYF | TGTGCCTGGAGTGAGGTCCTAGCAAGCACAGATACGCAGTATTTT
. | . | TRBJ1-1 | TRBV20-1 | CSASPGPFTEAFF | TGCAGTGCTAGTCCAGGGCCGTTCACTGAAGCTTTCTTT
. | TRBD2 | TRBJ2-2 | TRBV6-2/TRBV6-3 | CASSYSHSGGTGELFF | TGTGCCAGCAGTTACTCTCATAGCGGGGGGACCGGGGAGCTGTTTTTT
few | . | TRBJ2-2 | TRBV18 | CASSPRGAGELFF | TGTGCCAGCTCACCAAGGGGGGCCGGGGAGCTGTTTTTT
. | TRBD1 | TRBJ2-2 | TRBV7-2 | CASSSTGDRGRTGELFF | TGTGCCAGCAGCTCCACCGGAGACAGGGGGAGGACCGGGGAGCTGTTTTTT
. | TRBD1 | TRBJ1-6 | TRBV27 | CASSPGQVNSPLHF | TGTGCCAGCAGTCCCGGACAGGTTAATTCACCCCTCCACTTT
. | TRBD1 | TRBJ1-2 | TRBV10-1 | CASTGQSNYGYTF | TGCGCCAGCACGGGACAGTCAAATTATGGCTACACCTTC
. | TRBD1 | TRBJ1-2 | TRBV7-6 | CASSGQGQGFYGYTF | TGTGCCAGCAGCGGGCAAGGACAGGGGTTCTATGGCTACACCTTC